The 2 T cell receptor beta chains below were found in one sample sequenced in a study of shared clonotypes between healthy human individuals. Measured with immunoSEQ multiplex PCR; TCRdb has only the in-frame clones, and not every one. The top ten clones hold approximately 25% of a sample with hundreds of thousands of clones, around 93% of them seen once. Naive CD8 cells comprised CD45RO-negative, CCR7-positively selected cells, excluding terminally differentiated effector memory CD45RA+ cells. Specimen: naive CD8+ T cells sorted from blood. The source is a man aged 25-45 years in good health.

Comments on this clone: Relative to the germline gene, one junction end is altered; a read error may explain this. This chain uses TRBV5-5 with TRBJ1-4; D call uncertain. Germline CDR1 and CDR2: SGHKS and YYEKEE (reference sequence). This CDR3 is 14 amino acids long. CDR3 coding DNA: TGTGCCAGCAGCGAGGACTCTACTAGTGAAAAACTGTTTTTT. Protein product: CASSEDSTSEKLFF.

This clone was recorded only once. This CDR3 is CASSSPGQGSNQPQHF. In DNA, the CDR3 is TGTGCCAGCAGCTCCCCGGGACAGGGGAGCAATCAGCCCCAGCATTTT. The V call is TRBV28, the J call TRBJ1-5, with 10 bases fitting TRBD1. CDR1 is MDHEN, CDR2 SYDVKM, per germline. Unmatched junction bases numbered 6, after V lost 6 bases and J lost 1 base. The CDR3 length is 16 residues.